A single sample is the source of the 15 T cell receptor beta chains below, sequenced in a study of cytomegalovirus exposure and HLA in healthy donors. Vbeta (60) and Jbeta (13) primers were used in the PCR. Using immunoSEQ multiplex PCR, the repertoire was profiled, and TCRdb retains in-frame clones only, with some absent. Of roughly 100,000 clones detected, roughly four fifths appear once; the ten largest clones hold approximately 3.8%. The sample taken for sequencing was PBMCs. The receptor source for this set is a man aged 45-65 years in good health and CMV-seronegative.

The chain links TRBV5-1 to TRBJ1-2, with D unclear. Germline values: CDR1 SGHRS, CDR2 YFSETQ. V lost 5 bases and J lost 3, with 11 bases in between. CDR3 length: 13 amino acids. CDR3 region: CASSYDGDYGYTF. CDR3 DNA sequence: TGCGCCAGCAGTTATGACGGAGACTATGGCTACACCTTC.

CDR3 region: CASRNSGTSSYEQYF. The DNA of the CDR3 is TGCGCCAGCAGAAACAGCGGGACCTCTTCCTACGAGCAGTACTTC. This chain links TRBV5-1 with TRBJ2-7; 7 bases map to TRBD2. From germline, CDR1 is SGHRS and CDR2 YFSETQ. V dropped 5 bases and J dropped 1; count of bases not matched to a gene: 9. There are 15 residues in the CDR3.

J is TRBJ2-1 and V is TRBV5-5; D not resolved. Trimming took 0 bases from V and 2 from J, leaving 15 bases between them. Germline CDR1 reads SGHKS; CDR2 reads YYEKEE (reference sequence). The length of the CDR3 is 17 residues. The CDR3 sequence is CASSLAPARSPYNEQFF. CDR3 in DNA: TGTGCCAGCAGCTTGGCCCCGGCCAGGTCACCCTACAATGAGCAGTTCTTC.

This clone showed up just a few times. V gene TRBV6-5 combines with J gene TRBJ1-3; D gene uncertain. Trimming cost V 4 bases and J 0 bases, with 10 bases left between them. Germline V gives CDR1 MNHEY, CDR2 SVGAGI. The CDR3 consists of 15 residues. The DNA for the CDR3 is TGTGCCAGCAGTTTTCGACGGGGCTCTGGAAACACCATATATTTT. This codes for CASSFRRGSGNTIYF.

J is TRBJ1-4 and V is TRBV28; D not resolved. Germline V gene lookup returns CDR1 MDHEN and CDR2 SYDVKM. Trimming took off 5 bases at V and 0 bases at J, with 10 bases between the two ends. This CDR3 is built from 15 residues. DNA of the CDR3: TGTGCCAGCAGTCCCGGGGAAGCAACTAATGAAAAACTGTTTTTT. Residues: CASSPGEATNEKLFF.

The chain links TRBV5-1 to TRBJ2-1; D gene ambiguous. Germline CDR1 and CDR2: SGHRS and YFSETQ. This CDR3 is built from 18 residues. The V and J ends lost 0 bases and 0 bases respectively, with 16 bases between them. CDR3 bases: TGCGCCAGCAGCTTGGGTAGCTACGATCATAGCTCCTACAATGAGCAGTTCTTC. Its protein product is CASSLGSYDHSSYNEQFF.

This chain connects TRBV14 to TRBJ2-1, with 7 bases aligning to TRBD2. This CDR3 is 15 amino acids long. The germline V gene has CDR1 SGHDN and CDR2 FVKESK. The J segment lost 3 bases and the V segment lost 4 bases, leaving 6 bases of the junction unmatched. The CDR3: CASSRLGGSYNEQFF. CDR3 sequence (DNA): TGTGCCAGCAGCCGACTGGGGGGGAGCTACAATGAGCAGTTCTTC.

The V call is TRBV15, the J call TRBJ2-5; D unclear. The germline V gene encodes CDR1 LNHNV and CDR2 YYDKDF (reference sequence). V was shortened by 3 bases and J by 2 bases, with 10 bases between the two germline ends. The CDR3 runs 14 residues. The CDR3 sequence is CATSRSLVQETQYF. The CDR3 DNA is TGTGCCACCAGCAGGTCGCTAGTACAAGAGACCCAGTACTTC.

J is TRBJ2-5 and V is TRBV9; 10 bases are shared with TRBD2. Per the germline V gene, CDR1 is SGDLS and CDR2 is YYNGEE. This CDR3 spans 17 amino acids. The trim removed 4 bases at V and 4 bases at J, leaving 13 bases unmatched. The CDR3 spells CASSQGPASGRIETQYF. The CDR3 nucleotides are TGTGCCAGCAGCCAAGGCCCGGCTAGCGGGAGAATAGAGACCCAGTACTTC.

The chain combines TRBV28 with TRBJ1-2; 7 bases line up with TRBD1. Trimming removed 10 bases from V and 6 bases from J; junction bases left unmatched: 11. In germline, CDR1 is MDHEN, CDR2 SYDVKM. This CDR3 has 13 amino acids. CDR3 protein: CAISGGEVHGYTF. The CDR3 bases are TGTGCCATCTCAGGGGGAGAGGTTCATGGCTACACCTTC.

This chain links TRBV10-3 with TRBJ1-4, with 12 bases identical to TRBD1. Looked up from germline, CDR1 is ENHRY and CDR2 is SYGVKD. The CDR3 has 17 amino acids. Trimming cost V 3 bases and J 8 bases; bases outside gene matches: 10. The CDR3 coding sequence is TGTGCCATCAGTGATGATCTGGGACAGGGGGCCGGAGAAAAACTGTTTTTT. Translating it yields CAISDDLGQGAGEKLFF.

The chain carries TRBV18 and TRBJ2-3; 9 nucleotides agree with TRBD1. Trimming took 4 bases from V and 2 from J; bases not matched to a gene: 1. CDR3 length: 14 amino acids. Germline CDR1 is KGHSH and CDR2 is LQKENI. CDR3 coding DNA: TGTGCCAGCTCACGGACAGGGGTCACAGATACGCAGTATTTT. It translates to CASSRTGVTDTQYF.

Notes on this clone: In the same sample, other DNA sequences code for this CDR3. The chain employs TRBV5-1 and TRBJ2-7; 10 nucleotides line up with TRBD2. This CDR3 is built from 13 residues. Germline V gene lookup returns CDR1 SGHRS and CDR2 YFSETQ. V shed 3 bases, J shed 3 bases, and the junction held 0 bases outside the gene matches. CDR3 protein: CASSSSGSYEQYF. The DNA for the CDR3 is TGCGCCAGCAGCTCTAGCGGGAGCTACGAGCAGTACTTC.

The chain is built from TRBV6-4 and TRBJ2-1, with D maybe TRBD1 (6 bases). The CDR3 consists of 15 residues. CDR1 is MRHNA, CDR2 SNTAGT, per germline. V lost 0 bases and J lost 7, with 13 bases in between. The CDR3 reads CASSDSIRGMNEQFF. In DNA, the CDR3 is TGTGCCAGCAGTGACTCGATTAGGGGGATGAATGAGCAGTTCTTC.

Turning to this clone: The identical CDR3 is also encoded by other nucleotide sequences in the sample. V and J are TRBV5-1 and TRBJ2-7, with no clear D. CDR1 SGHRS and CDR2 YFSETQ come from the germline V gene. With 5 bases removed from V and 3 bases from J, the gap between germline ends came to 15 bases. The CDR3 loop spans 14 amino acids. The CDR3 DNA follows: TGCGCCAGCAGTTCGCAGGTCCCAATCTACGAGCAGTACTTC. This sequence encodes CASSSQVPIYEQYF.